This passage covers 24 T cell receptor beta chains from one sample sequenced in a study of blood T cell repertoires in COVID-19. Data came from immunoSEQ multiplex PCR; TCRdb stores just in-frame clones and leaves some out. The profile shows around 260,000 clones, 88% of them singletons. The sample taken for sequencing was peripheral blood. The receptors shown here come from a human donor in a cohort sampled during active COVID-19.

This clone was seen just once. The chain couples TRBV28 to TRBJ2-1; D might be TRBD1 (5 bases). CDR3 length equals 14 residues. Germline values: CDR1 MDHEN, CDR2 SYDVKM. Trimming shortened V by 1 base and J by 9 bases, and 13 bases separated the two germline ends. The CDR3 bases are TGTGCCAGCAGTTTATCTACAGGCGGCGGTGAGCAGTTCTTC. Encoded protein: CASSLSTGGGEQFF.

CDR3 in DNA: TGTGCCAGCAGCCCAGGCAGGGTTTTGGATGAAAAACTGTTTTTT. It codes for CASSPGRVLDEKLFF. The rearrangement links TRBV11-2 to TRBJ1-4, with D possibly TRBD1 on 5 matching bases. This CDR3 has 15 amino acids. V was shortened by 5 bases and J by 6 bases, with 16 bases between the two germline ends. Germline assignment: CDR1 SGHAT and CDR2 FQNNGV.

This rearrangement joins TRBV7-3 to TRBJ2-7; the match to TRBD2 covers 11 bases. Germline loops: CDR1 SGHTA, CDR2 FQGTGA. The trim removed 5 bases at V and 1 base at J, leaving 4 bases unmatched. The CDR3 loop spans 15 amino acids. As DNA, the CDR3 is TGTGCCAGCAGCATGGGACTAGCGGAATCCTACGAGCAGTACTTC. Translation gives CASSMGLAESYEQYF.

The chain combines TRBV7-9 with TRBJ2-1, with a weak D call TRBD1 (5 bases). V was pared by 5 bases and J by 3 bases, with 14 bases between. CDR1 is SEHNR and CDR2 is FQNEAQ in the germline V gene (reference sequence). CDR3 length: 15 residues. The CDR3 is CASSQQGHDYNEQFF. CDR3 nucleotide sequence: TGTGCCAGCAGCCAACAAGGACACGACTACAATGAGCAGTTCTTC.

The chain combines TRBV2 with TRBJ2-7; tentatively, D is TRBD1 (6 bases). The CDR3 length is 13 residues. Looked up from germline, CDR1 is SNHLY and CDR2 is FYNNEI. The ends were cut back, 6 bases at V and 3 bases at J, with 12 bases in the middle. The CDR3 DNA sequence: TGTGCCAGCAGGTCCGGGACAAACTACGAGCAGTACTTC. Encoded protein: CASRSGTNYEQYF.

This chain connects TRBV5-4 to TRBJ1-2; tentative D call: TRBD1 (5 bases). Between the trimmed V and J ends, which lost 4 bases and 1 base, there was a span of 8 bases. Germline V lookup: CDR1 SGHNT, CDR2 YYREEE (reference sequence). The CDR3 has 13 amino acids. This CDR3 is CASSPGGNYGYTF. As DNA, the CDR3 is TGTGCCAGCAGCCCGGGGGGTAACTATGGCTACACCTTC.

The chain employs TRBV15 and TRBJ2-6; D remains unclear. Germline loops: CDR1 LNHNV, CDR2 YYDKDF (reference sequence). The V end was cut by 6 bases, the J end by 3 bases, with 9 bases between. This CDR3 contains 14 residues. The CDR3 reads CATRAGFGANVLTF. CDR3 nucleotides: TGTGCCACCAGGGCCGGGTTTGGGGCCAACGTCCTGACTTTC.

The CDR3 reads CAIINLLEAKNIQYF. The CDR3 DNA reads as TGTGCCATCATCAACCTTTTAGAAGCCAAAAACATTCAGTACTTC. J is TRBJ2-4 and V is TRBV6-5, with D unclear. Trimming took 10 bases from V and 0 from J, leaving 16 bases between them. The length of the CDR3 is 15 residues. Germline lookup yields CDR1 MNHEY and CDR2 SVGAGI.

The genes are TRBV27 and TRBJ2-7; the D gene is possibly TRBD2 (6 bases). V was shortened by 6 bases and J by 2 bases, with 11 bases between the two germline ends. CDR1 and CDR2 (germline): MNHEY, SMNVEV (reference sequence). The CDR3 is 13 residues long. CDR3 region: CASRYSGTYEQYF. In nucleotides, the CDR3 is TGTGCCAGCAGGTATAGCGGTACCTACGAGCAGTACTTC.

The chain recombines TRBV19 with TRBJ2-7; a possible D gene is TRBD2 (6 bases). Germline V gives CDR1 LNHDA, CDR2 SQIVND (reference sequence). This CDR3 is 17 amino acids long. Trimming stripped 5 bases from V and 4 bases from J, with 24 bases between. The CDR3 here is CASSSSGVGSGLYEQYF. Here the CDR3 DNA reads TGTGCCAGTAGTTCCTCTGGAGTTGGTAGCGGACTTTACGAGCAGTACTTC.

The rearrangement joins TRBV9 to TRBJ1-2; D possibly corresponds to TRBD1 (5 bases). Germline lookup yields CDR1 SGDLS and CDR2 YYNGEE. The CDR3 has 14 residues. V lost 4 bases and J lost 8, with 18 bases in between. The CDR3 DNA reads as TGTGCCAGCAGCCCCCGGGACTCGGCTCAGGGCTACACCTTC. Translating it yields CASSPRDSAQGYTF.

V usage is TRBV7-8 and J usage is TRBJ2-3; perhaps TRBD2 as D (5 bases). V was cut by 4 bases and J by 8 bases, with 16 bases left in between. CDR3 length equals 14 residues. CDR1 is SGHVS, CDR2 FQNEAQ, per germline. The CDR3: CASSSIPPRATQYF. In DNA, the CDR3 is TGTGCCAGCAGCTCCATCCCTCCGCGGGCTACGCAGTATTTT.

The V call is TRBV18, the J call TRBJ2-7; 15 positions agree with TRBD2. With V trimmed by 3 bases and J by 0 bases, 3 bases remained unmatched. Germline values: CDR1 KGHSH, CDR2 LQKENI. The CDR3 contains 17 residues. CDR3 amino acids: CASSPPGLAGGSYEQYF. CDR3 coding DNA: TGTGCCAGCTCACCCCCGGGACTAGCGGGGGGCTCCTACGAGCAGTACTTC. The full variable domain, completed using reference TRBV18 and TRBJ2-7, is NAGVMQNPRHLVRRRGQEARLRCSPMKGHSHVYWYRQLPEEGLKFMVYLQKENIIDESGMPKERFSAEFPKEGPSILRIQQVVRGDSAAYFCASSPPGLAGGSYEQYFGPGTRLTVT.

The chain links TRBV6-5 to TRBJ2-3; TRBD2 matches at 11 bases. The CDR3 has 15 residues. CDR1 and CDR2 (germline): MNHEY, SVGAGI. After removal of 6 bases from V and 5 bases from J, the junction contained 7 bases not matched to a gene. Here the CDR3 DNA reads TGTGCCAGCAGGAGTAGCGGGGGGGCCATAGATACGCAGTATTTT. Translation gives CASRSSGGAIDTQYF.

The chain carries TRBV6-2 or TRBV6-3 and TRBJ2-3; 11 bases match TRBD2. Germline-derived CDR1 and CDR2 are MNHEY and SVGEGT. The CDR3 has 16 residues. With 6 bases clipped from V and 2 bases from J, the junction kept 7 bases outside the gene matches. The CDR3 loop reads CASSAGTSGFTDTQYF. DNA for the CDR3: TGTGCCAGCAGCGCCGGGACTAGCGGTTTCACAGATACGCAGTATTTT.

The gene calls are TRBV7-3 and TRBJ2-1, with unresolved D. Germline V lookup: CDR1 SGHTA, CDR2 FQGTGA. The CDR3 has 16 residues. V was pared by 6 bases and J by 1 base, with 16 bases between. The CDR3: CASRTPSVLSYNEQFF. The DNA for the CDR3 is TGTGCCAGCAGAACCCCCTCAGTGTTATCCTACAATGAGCAGTTCTTC.

The V gene is TRBV5-4, the J gene TRBJ2-1; D is possibly TRBD1 (5 bases). With 4 bases removed from V and 6 bases from J, the gap between germline ends came to 14 bases. Germline-derived CDR1 and CDR2 are SGHNT and YYREEE (reference sequence). The length of the CDR3 is 14 residues. CDR3 coding DNA: TGTGCCAGCAGCGCGGACAATCGGGTCAATGAGCAGTTCTTC. As protein: CASSADNRVNEQFF.

This rearrangement joins TRBV6-2 or TRBV6-3 to TRBJ1-2; D possibly corresponds to TRBD1 (6 bases). Trimming pared 2 bases from V and 4 bases from J, leaving 8 bases between. Germline V lookup: CDR1 MNHEY, CDR2 SVGEGT. This CDR3 has 13 amino acids. CDR3 sequence: CASSYRQVYGYTF. CDR3 nucleotide sequence: TGTGCCAGCAGTTACCGACAGGTCTATGGCTACACCTTC.

This chain connects TRBV2 to TRBJ1-4; weak D call: TRBD1 (6 bases). The CDR3 contains 17 residues. Trimming cost V 4 bases and J 0 bases, with 15 bases left between them. The germline gives CDR1 SNHLY, CDR2 FYNNEI. The CDR3 nucleotides read TGTGCCAGCAGTGTGTCAGGGGCCATCTCAACTAATGAAAAACTGTTTTTT. Amino acids: CASSVSGAISTNEKLFF.

The chain combines TRBV11-2 with TRBJ2-1; 7 nucleotides line up with TRBD2. This CDR3 spans 16 amino acids. CDR1 is SGHAT, CDR2 FQNNGV, per germline. V lost 2 bases to trimming and J lost 4 bases; unmatched junction nucleotides: 8. The CDR3 bases are TGTGCCAGCAGCTTATACTTGCGGGAGTCATACAATGAGCAGTTCTTC. Protein sequence: CASSLYLRESYNEQFF.

V gene TRBV4-1 combines with J gene TRBJ2-7; D is undetermined. CDR3 length equals 13 residues. CDR1 is MGHRA and CDR2 is YSYEKL in the germline V gene. The V gene lost 1 base and the J gene lost 1 base, with 5 bases spanning the gap. CDR3 residues: CASSQGRSYEQYF. The CDR3 bases are TGCGCCAGCAGCCAAGGGAGATCCTACGAGCAGTACTTC.

This chain links TRBV4-3 with TRBJ2-3; TRBD2 agrees at 8 bases. This CDR3 comprises 16 residues. From germline, CDR1 is LGHNA and CDR2 YSLEER. J was trimmed by 1 base and V by 0 bases; bases with no gene match: 3. The CDR3 DNA reads TGCGCCAGCAGCCAAGATGCGGGGGGTGGCACAGATACGCAGTATTTT. Residues: CASSQDAGGGTDTQYF.

The chain joins TRBV7-2 to TRBJ2-2; the D gene is possibly TRBD2 (6 bases). Trimming stripped 4 bases from V and 2 bases from J, with 11 bases between. The CDR3 is 15 residues long. Germline loops: CDR1 SGHTA, CDR2 FQGNSA. The CDR3 DNA reads TGTGCCAGCAGCTCCCAGCGGGCCAACACCGGGGAGCTGTTTTTT. Encoded protein: CASSSQRANTGELFF.

The V gene is TRBV30, the J gene TRBJ1-2, with unresolved D. Germline V lookup: CDR1 GTSNPN, CDR2 SVGIG (reference sequence). V lost 2 bases, J lost 8 bases, and 15 bases lay in between. The CDR3 length is 13 residues. For the CDR3, the DNA is TGTGCCTGGAGTCCACTGAGAGCCGGGGGCTACACCTTC. Its protein product is CAWSPLRAGGYTF.